The present T cell receptor (beta chain) was sequenced within a study of tissue T cells after allogeneic stem cell transplantation. Repertoires were generated with immunoSEQ multiplex PCR, while TCRdb's copy carries only in-frame clones and drops some. The repertoire holds about 26,000 clones, with 91% as singletons. Sample: blood, taken before transplantation. The receptor was derived from a male donor older than 55 who later had graft-versus-host disease after an allogeneic stem cell transplant.

CDR3 DNA: TGTGCCAGCAGTATACAGGGGCCCAATCAGCCCCAGCATTTT. This translates into CASSIQGPNQPQHF. The rearrangement uses TRBV27 and TRBJ1-5; 7 bases map to TRBD1. CDR3 length equals 14 residues. The V and J ends lost 5 bases and 3 bases, in that order; junction bases with no gene match: 4. Germline lookup yields CDR1 MNHEY and CDR2 SMNVEV (reference sequence).